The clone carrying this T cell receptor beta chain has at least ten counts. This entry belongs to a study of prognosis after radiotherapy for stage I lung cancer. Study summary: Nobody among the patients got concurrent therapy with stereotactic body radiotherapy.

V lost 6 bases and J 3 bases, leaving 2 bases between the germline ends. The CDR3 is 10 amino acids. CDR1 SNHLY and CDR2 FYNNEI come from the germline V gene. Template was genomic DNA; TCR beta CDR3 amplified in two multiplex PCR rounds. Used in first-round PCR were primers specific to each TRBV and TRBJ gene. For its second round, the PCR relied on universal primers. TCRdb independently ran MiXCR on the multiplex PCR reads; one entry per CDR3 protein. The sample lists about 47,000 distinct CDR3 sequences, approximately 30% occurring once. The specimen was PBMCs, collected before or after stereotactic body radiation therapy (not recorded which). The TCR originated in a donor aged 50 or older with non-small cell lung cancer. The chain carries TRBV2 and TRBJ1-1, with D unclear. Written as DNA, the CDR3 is TGTGCCAGCAGGTACACTGAAGCTTTCTTT. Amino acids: CASRYTEAFF.